This T cell receptor (beta chain) originates from a study of radiation and T cells in renal cell carcinoma. Study summary: Nephrectomy followed 15 Gy stereotactic body radiation by 4 weeks. Study observations and caveats: Top tumor clonotypes rose in blood 2 weeks post-radiation, then contracted.

Time point given: baseline pretreatment blood. As to treatment: 15 Gy SBRT to primary tumor, nephrectomy 4 weeks later. The CDR3 has 15 residues. The germline CDR1 and CDR2 sequences are SGHTA and FQGNSA. Trimming pared 2 bases from V and 5 bases from J, leaving 14 bases between. A remark on this clone: The antigen is not known.

The repertoire was sequenced with immunoSEQ multiplex PCR; TCRdb's copy has only in-frame clones and lacks some. The sample holds about 160,000 clones, 88% seen once. The sequence was collected from a woman between 70 and 85 years old with renal cell carcinoma. J is TRBJ2-3 and V is TRBV7-2; a weak D match, TRBD2 (5 bases). The sequencing used blood, collected from a patient whose treatment included radiotherapy and nephrectomy. The CDR3 DNA is TGTGCCAGCAGCTTAACCGTGACTCGGGGAGATACGCAGTATTTT. It encodes CASSLTVTRGDTQYF.